A selection of T cell receptor beta chains follows, all from one sample in a study of T-cell memory formation after mild COVID-19. TCRdb re-called the 5' RACE reads with MiXCR, one entry per CDR3 protein. The sample gives 75,000 to 95,000 distinct CDR3 sequences, about 13% of which show up once; approximately 26% is in the top ten. The specimen was PBMCs or a T cell subset sorted from them (not recorded which). The receptors derive from an adult woman who had mild COVID-19 (a few samples of this study predate the infection). Cell type and time point are not known. The CDR3 runs from the conserved cysteine through the conserved F or W. A D gene is named only where the DNA matches it firmly. Only part of the rows carry a size: once, few, many, or a class if the clone is expanded.

cdr3_length	d_call	clone_size	v_call	j_call	cdr3_aa	cdr3_nt
14	NA	once	TRBV7-3	TRBJ1-3	CASSITGTGNTIYF	TGTGCCAGCAGCATTACAGGGACGGGAAACACCATATATTTT
11	NA	NA	TRBV7-9	TRBJ1-2	CASSLGGQAIF	TGTGCCAGCAGCTTAGGAGGGCAGGCAATCTTC
14	NA	once	TRBV9	TRBJ1-2	CASSVGGRANGYTF	TGTGCCAGCAGCGTAGGTGGCAGGGCGAATGGCTACACCTTC
13	TRBD2	many	TRBV7-9	TRBJ2-7	CASSRTSGYEQYF	TGTGCCAGCAGTCGAACTAGCGGATACGAGCAGTACTTC
16	TRBD1	few	TRBV4-1	TRBJ2-3	CASSHPGQTSEDTQYF	TGCGCCAGCAGCCACCCGGGACAGACCTCCGAAGATACGCAGTATTTT
18	NA	few	TRBV7-8	TRBJ2-3	CASSLNHRWYLSTDTQYF	TGTGCCAGCAGCTTGAACCATCGTTGGTATCTGAGCACAGATACGCAGTATTTT
15	TRBD2	many	TRBV13	TRBJ2-3	CASSLEGAGEDTQYF	TGTGCCAGCAGCTTAGAGGGCGCGGGGGAAGATACGCAGTATTTT
16	NA	NA	TRBV6-1	TRBJ2-3	CASSDVVTAYTDTQYF	TGTGCCAGCAGTGACGTGGTTACAGCTTACACAGATACGCAGTATTTT
15	TRBD2	NA	TRBV4-2	TRBJ2-7	CASSLTGTSGYEQYF	TGTGCCAGCAGCTTGACCGGGACTAGTGGCTACGAGCAGTACTTC
13	NA	NA	TRBV4-3	TRBJ2-7	CASSQEAFGEQYF	TGCGCCAGCAGCCAAGAAGCCTTCGGCGAGCAGTACTTC
17	TRBD1	few	TRBV29-1	TRBJ2-1	CSVEDYIRTGVVNEQFF	TGCAGCGTTGAAGATTACATCCGTACAGGGGTAGTCAATGAGCAGTTCTTC
15	TRBD2	many	TRBV5-4	TRBJ2-7	CASSNILAGAYEQYF	TGTGCCAGCAGCAATATTCTAGCGGGGGCCTACGAGCAGTACTTC
15	TRBD2	many	TRBV12-3/TRBV12-4	TRBJ2-1	CASTLSGSSYNEQFF	TGTGCCAGCACCCTTAGCGGGAGCTCCTACAATGAGCAGTTCTTC
18	NA	NA	TRBV20-1	TRBJ2-7	CSARDIDRSGPSSYEQYF	TGCAGTGCTAGAGATATAGATAGAAGCGGGCCCAGCTCCTACGAGCAGTACTTC
16	NA	few	TRBV6-1	TRBJ1-2	CASSESSGAPNYGYTF	TGTGCCAGCAGTGAATCGTCAGGGGCGCCGAACTATGGCTACACCTTC
15	NA	few	TRBV5-1	TRBJ2-5	CASTRLEEPGETQYF	TGCGCCAGCACCCGTTTGGAGGAACCTGGGGAGACCCAGTACTTC
14	TRBD2	few	TRBV11-2	TRBJ2-1	CASKGTNGYNEQFF	TGTGCCAGCAAAGGGACTAACGGTTACAATGAGCAGTTCTTC
15	TRBD2	many	TRBV4-2	TRBJ2-1	CASSPGLAEHNEQFF	TGTGCCAGCAGCCCGGGACTAGCAGAACACAATGAGCAGTTCTTC
13	NA	NA	TRBV7-7	TRBJ2-3	CASSTGTTDTQYF	TGTGCTAGCAGCACCGGGACCACAGATACGCAGTATTTT
18	TRBD2	NA	TRBV2	TRBJ2-3	CASSERLAGVLDTDTQYF	TGTGCCAGCAGTGAGAGACTAGCGGGGGTCCTTGACACAGATACGCAGTATTTT
15	NA	many	TRBV12-3/TRBV12-4	TRBJ2-3	CASSLSTHSSDTQYF	TGTGCCAGCAGTTTAAGCACACATAGCTCTGATACGCAGTATTTT
17	TRBD2	few	TRBV2	TRBJ2-1	CASSGLAGLSSYNEQFF	TGTGCCAGCAGTGGACTAGCGGGACTTAGCTCCTACAATGAGCAGTTCTTC
20	TRBD2	few	TRBV12-3/TRBV12-4	TRBJ2-5	CASSPLAVMTSGGNQETQYF	TGTGCCAGCAGTCCCCTGGCGGTAATGACTAGCGGGGGGAACCAAGAGACCCAGTACTTC
12	NA	few	TRBV6-2/TRBV6-3	TRBJ2-1	CASTSGGNEQFF	TGTGCCAGCACGTCAGGGGGGAATGAGCAGTTCTTC
18	TRBD1	few	TRBV7-2	TRBJ2-3	CASSLVGGVTGPTDTQYF	TGTGCCAGCAGCTTAGTGGGTGGGGTGACAGGGCCCACAGATACGCAGTATTTT
14	NA	few	TRBV5-6	TRBJ2-5	CASSLDQYQETQYF	TGTGCCAGCAGCTTGGACCAATACCAAGAGACCCAGTACTTC
16	NA	few	TRBV11-2	TRBJ2-7	CASSFSGTESSYEQYF	TGTGCCAGCAGCTTTTCCGGGACGGAGAGCTCCTACGAGCAGTACTTC
13	NA	few	TRBV5-1	TRBJ2-4	CASSSSIGNIQYF	TGCGCCAGCAGCTCGTCGATCGGAAACATTCAGTACTTC
14	TRBD2	NA	TRBV2	TRBJ2-5	CASSDDGRWETQYF	TGTGCCAGCAGTGACGACGGGAGGTGGGAGACCCAGTACTTC
17	TRBD2	many	TRBV6-5	TRBJ2-1	CASSYYPAGEVDNEQFF	TGTGCCAGCAGTTACTACCCAGCGGGAGAGGTCGACAATGAGCAGTTCTTC
13	NA	NA	TRBV7-9	TRBJ2-7	CASSLATDYEQYF	TGTGCCAGCAGCTTAGCGACAGACTACGAGCAGTACTTC
14	NA	NA	TRBV20-1	TRBJ2-7	CSATGLNSFYEQYF	TGCAGTGCTACGGGTTTGAACTCTTTCTACGAGCAGTACTTC
12	TRBD2	many	TRBV7-9	TRBJ2-3	CAGAGGHGTQYF	TGTGCCGGAGCGGGAGGACACGGGACGCAGTATTTT
14	NA	few	TRBV20-1	TRBJ1-1	CSASRSGSDTEAFF	TGCAGTGCTAGTAGGTCAGGGTCTGACACTGAAGCTTTCTTT
11	NA	many	TRBV12-3/TRBV12-4	TRBJ2-7	CASSLGNEQYF	TGTGCCAGCAGTTTAGGTAACGAGCAGTACTTC
14	TRBD2	few	TRBV7-2	TRBJ2-3	CASSLKSGGGTQYF	TGTGCCAGCAGCTTAAAATCCGGGGGGGGGACGCAGTATTTT
14	TRBD2	NA	TRBV14	TRBJ2-1	CASSLAGDTNEQFF	TGTGCCAGCAGCCTAGCGGGAGATACCAATGAGCAGTTCTTC
15	NA	few	TRBV4-1	TRBJ1-1	CASSQVEGPETEAFF	TGCGCCAGCAGCCAAGTAGAGGGCCCCGAGACTGAAGCTTTCTTT
15	TRBD2	NA	TRBV7-9	TRBJ2-7	CASIPTSGVSYEQYF	TGTGCCAGCATCCCGACTAGCGGGGTATCCTACGAGCAGTACTTC
15	TRBD1	NA	TRBV6-5	TRBJ2-3	CASSYSGQDTDTQYF	TGTGCCAGCAGTTACTCGGGACAGGACACAGATACGCAGTATTTT
15	TRBD2	NA	TRBV3-1	TRBJ2-7	CASSQLAGGSYEQYF	TGTGCCAGCAGCCAGTTAGCGGGAGGCTCCTACGAGCAGTACTTC
15	TRBD1	few	TRBV29-1	TRBJ2-5	CSVEDAGGWQETQYF	TGCAGCGTTGAAGATGCAGGGGGCTGGCAAGAGACCCAGTACTTC
15	NA	few	TRBV5-1	TRBJ2-7	CASSFDRIINYEQYF	TGCGCCAGCAGCTTCGACAGAATAATTAACTACGAGCAGTACTTC
14	NA	NA	TRBV11-2	TRBJ1-2	CASSFGYGTFENTF	NA
16	TRBD1	NA	TRBV9	TRBJ2-3	CASGALGQTYTDTQYF	TGTGCCAGCGGAGCCCTGGGACAGACCTACACAGATACGCAGTATTTT
16	NA	NA	TRBV29-1	TRBJ2-1	CSVPLGQSLSYNEQFF	TGCAGCGTTCCCCTCGGACAGAGCCTTTCCTACAATGAGCAGTTCTTC
16	NA	few	TRBV5-1	TRBJ2-4	CASSLEVSLAKNIQYF	TGCGCCAGCAGCTTGGAAGTTTCACTAGCCAAAAACATTCAGTACTTC
13	NA	few	TRBV5-1	TRBJ2-7	CASLAGPSYEQYF	TGCGCCAGCTTGGCGGGGCCCTCCTACGAGCAGTACTTC
14	NA	many	TRBV5-1	TRBJ2-3	CASSVDYLTDTQYF	TGCGCCAGCAGCGTCGACTACCTCACAGATACGCAGTATTTT
14	TRBD1	few	TRBV9	TRBJ2-7	CASSEPGQGSEQYF	TGTGCCAGCAGCGAACCGGGACAGGGGAGCGAGCAGTACTTC
16	TRBD2	NA	TRBV2	TRBJ2-1	CASSEAGGGFYNEQFF	TGTGCCAGCAGTGAAGCGGGCGGGGGGTTCTACAATGAGCAGTTCTTC
19	TRBD2	NA	TRBV7-9	TRBJ2-3	CASSGTGLAGERSTDTQYF	TGTGCCAGCAGCGGTACGGGACTAGCGGGAGAAAGGAGCACAGATACGCAGTATTTT
13	TRBD1	NA	TRBV12-3/TRBV12-4	TRBJ1-2	CASSLQGAAGYTF	TGTGCCAGCAGTTTACAGGGGGCGGCTGGCTACACCTTC
13	NA	many	TRBV24-1	TRBJ2-6	CATSDAGANVLTF	TGTGCCACCAGTGACGCTGGGGCCAACGTCCTGACTTTC
15	NA	NA	TRBV29-1	TRBJ2-7	CSVEVPRVSSYEQYF	TGCAGCGTTGAAGTTCCTCGCGTCAGCTCCTACGAGCAGTACTTC